This T cell receptor beta chain was sequenced in a study of cytomegalovirus exposure and HLA in healthy donors. Study-wide background: Assignment to the Caucasian-associated ancestry cluster applied to more than 75% of the approximately 380 genotyped donors.

The CDR3 has 12 amino acids. V lost 5 bases to trimming and J lost 7 bases; unmatched junction nucleotides: 5. The germline gives CDR1 MDHEN, CDR2 SYDVKM. Primers for the PCR totalled 60 Vbeta and 13 Jbeta. The table came from immunoSEQ multiplex PCR; TCRdb's copy has only in-frame clones and leaves some out. The table lists more than 90,000 clones, 75% of them singletons, with about 10% in the top ten. Comment on this clone: The antigen is unknown.

Study-wide results and caveats: Presence/absence analyses supposed approximately even sequencing depth among donors. Sequencing artifact likely explains a cluster of highly shared sequence variants.

Sequencing used PBMCs. This receptor was obtained from a man aged 50 to 59 in good health and CMV-seronegative. The chain joins TRBV28 to TRBJ2-7; 7 bases are a match to TRBD2. As DNA, the CDR3 is TGTGCCAGCAGTAGGGAGGGGCGAGAGCAGTACTTC. Translating it yields CASSREGREQYF. The complete variable domain, with remaining parts taken from reference TRBV28 and TRBJ2-7, reads DVKVTQSSRYLVKRTGEKVFLECVQDMDHENMFWYRQDPGLGLRLIYFSYDVKMKEKGDIPEGYSVSREKKERFSLILESASTNQTSMYLCASSREGREQYFGPGTRLTVT.